A selection of T cell receptor beta chains follows, all from one sample in a study of blood T cell repertoires in COVID-19. Clones were read by immunoSEQ multiplex PCR, and TCRdb kept only the in-frame ones, dropping some. Of roughly 59,000 clones listed, roughly 72% are singletons. Sequenced: peripheral blood. The receptors derive from a woman in her forties or fifties with active or convalescent COVID-19. CDR3s include the opening cysteine and the closing phenylalanine or tryptophan. D genes are given only for firm matches. The size field is filled for only some rows; it gives once, few, many or a size class.

.	TRBJ1-1	.	TRBV27	TGTGCCAGCAGTTTGTCGCCAGGGGTCCTCACTGAAGCTTTCTTT	CASSLSPGVLTEAFF
.	TRBJ2-7	medium-sized	TRBV27	TGTGCCAGCAGTTTCGGCCTCGCTAGAATCTGGGAGCAGTACTTC	CASSFGLARIWEQYF
.	TRBJ1-1	.	TRBV18	TGTGCCAGCTCGGGGGGGCTGAGGGGCGCAGGCACTGAAGCTTTCTTT	CASSGGLRGAGTEAFF
.	TRBJ1-6	.	TRBV6-2/TRBV6-3	TGTGCCAGCAGTTACCAGAATAATTCACCCCTCCACTTT	CASSYQNNSPLHF
.	TRBJ1-6	.	TRBV7-9	TGTGCCAGCAGCTTACAGGATAATTCACCCCTCCACTTT	CASSLQDNSPLHF
.	TRBJ1-5	.	TRBV19	TGTGCCAGCGGGGGGCCCGTGACGAATCAGCCCCAGCATTTT	CASGGPVTNQPQHF
TRBD1	TRBJ1-1	once	TRBV7-2	TGTGCCAGCAGTTCACAGGGGGCTGAAGCTTTCTTT	CASSSQGAEAFF
.	TRBJ2-1	.	TRBV7-2	TGTGCCAGCAGCTTAAGTCCCAGAAATGAGCAGTTCTTC	CASSLSPRNEQFF
.	TRBJ2-2	.	TRBV28	TGTGCCAGCAGTTTCGGAGTAGCGGCGAACACCGGGGAGCTGTTTTTT	CASSFGVAANTGELFF
.	TRBJ1-5	few	TRBV24-1	TGTGCCACCAGTGGCCCTAGGGGTCAGCCCCAGCATTTT	CATSGPRGQPQHF
TRBD1	TRBJ2-1	few	TRBV5-1	TGCGCCAGCAGTAATAAATTTACGCCGGGACAGGGCAATTACAATGAGCAGTTCTTC	CASSNKFTPGQGNYNEQFF
.	TRBJ1-1	.	TRBV5-1	TGCGCCAGCAGCCTACAGAGAAACACTGAAGCTTTCTTT	CASSLQRNTEAFF
TRBD1	TRBJ2-5	.	TRBV7-9	TGTGCCAGCAGCTTAGGGGGTTTGGACAGGGGAAGACTAGAGACCCAGTACTTC	CASSLGGLDRGRLETQYF
TRBD1	TRBJ1-5	.	TRBV6-6	TGTGCCAGCAGCTACCAGGTGGGACAGGGCGGTCAGCCCCAGCATTTT	CASSYQVGQGGQPQHF
.	TRBJ2-7	.	TRBV2	TGTGCCAGCAGTGAAGAATTGGACAGTGACATGGATGACTACGAGCAGTACTTC	CASSEELDSDMDDYEQYF
TRBD2	TRBJ2-1	once	TRBV5-5	TGTGCCAGCGGCAGGGCGGGAGCCTACAATGAGCAGTTCTTC	CASGRAGAYNEQFF
.	TRBJ2-6	.	TRBV24-1	TGTGCCACCAGTGATCCCAAGCAGGGCGTAGGGGCCAACGTCCTGACTTTC	CATSDPKQGVGANVLTF
.	TRBJ1-5	.	TRBV7-2	TGTGCCAGCAGCAAGGACACCAATCAGCCCCAGCATTTT	CASSKDTNQPQHF
TRBD2	TRBJ2-5	.	TRBV7-7	TGTGCTAGCAGCGGGACTAGCGGGAGTGAGACCCAGTACTTC	CASSGTSGSETQYF
.	TRBJ2-7	.	TRBV6-1	TGTGCCAGCAGTGAAGACAGGAACAAGGGTGTCTACGAGCAGTACTTC	CASSEDRNKGVYEQYF
TRBD1	TRBJ1-5	once	TRBV19	TGTGCCAGTAGATCCGGGACAGGGGGCGGACAGCCCCAGCATTTT	CASRSGTGGGQPQHF
.	TRBJ1-1	.	TRBV24-1	TGTGCCACCAGTGATCCGCGGGGAGGGTCTGAAGCTTTCTTT	CATSDPRGGSEAFF
TRBD1	TRBJ1-2	.	TRBV6-4	TGTGCCAGCAGCTACACCACAGGGGTTGGTGGCTACACCTTC	CASSYTTGVGGYTF
TRBD2	TRBJ2-5	.	TRBV24-1	TGTGCCACCAGTGGGACTAGCGGGAGTACTTCGAAGGAAGAGACCCAGTACTTC	CATSGTSGSTSKEETQYF
TRBD1	TRBJ1-2	few	TRBV7-3	TGTGCCAGCAGCTCGACAGGGGGCCGCTATGGCTACACCTTC	CASSSTGGRYGYTF
TRBD1	TRBJ2-1	.	TRBV7-9	TGTGCCAGCAGCCCCGCTGCAGGACAGGGGTTCTACAATGAGCAGTTCTTC	CASSPAAGQGFYNEQFF
TRBD2	TRBJ2-1	.	TRBV2	TGTGCCAGCAACTGGGGGGAGGGAACCTACAATGAGCAGTTCTTC	CASNWGEGTYNEQFF
TRBD1	TRBJ1-1	.	TRBV7-3	TGTGCCAGCAGCTTATCGGGACAGGGGGCATCCCCAGCTTTCTTT	CASSLSGQGASPAFF
.	TRBJ2-2	few	TRBV18	TGTGCCAGCTCGGAGGGGGCCGGGAACACCGGGGAGCTGTTTTTT	CASSEGAGNTGELFF
.	TRBJ2-2	.	TRBV6-5	TGTGCCAGCAGGGGGGGTAACACCGGGGAGCTGTTTTTT	CASRGGNTGELFF
TRBD2	TRBJ2-3	many	TRBV4-3	TGCGCCAGCAGCCAAGATTACAAGACTAGCGGGAGTACGCAGTATTTT	CASSQDYKTSGSTQYF
.	TRBJ1-1	.	TRBV7-3	TGTGCCAGCAGCTTAGGACAGAACACTGAAGCTTTCTTT	CASSLGQNTEAFF
TRBD2	TRBJ2-5	.	TRBV2	TGTGCCAGCAGTCCCAGCGGGAGGCCCGAAGAGACCCAGTACTTC	CASSPSGRPEETQYF
TRBD2	TRBJ2-2	few	TRBV29-1	TGCAGCGTGGACCCAGCGGGAGGTGGTACCGGGGAGCTGTTTTTT	CSVDPAGGGTGELFF
.	TRBJ2-3	many	TRBV15	TGTGCCACCAAACCAGACCCAGGGAGCACAGATACGCAGTATTTT	CATKPDPGSTDTQYF
TRBD2	TRBJ2-7	.	TRBV20-1	TGCAGTGCTAGTCCGAGCGGGAGGGCCTCCTACGAGCAGTACTTC	CSASPSGRASYEQYF
.	TRBJ1-3	.	TRBV7-2	TGTGCCAGCAGCTTAGCATACGCGGGGGACACCATATATTTT	CASSLAYAGDTIYF
TRBD2	TRBJ2-7	.	TRBV11-1	TGTGCCAGCAGAAAAGCGGGCGGGAGTGTGTACGAGCAGTACTTC	CASRKAGGSVYEQYF
.	TRBJ1-4	.	TRBV19	TGTGCCAGTAGTATTGGAGGAGCAACTAATGAAAAACTGTTTTTT	CASSIGGATNEKLFF
TRBD2	TRBJ2-1	.	TRBV19	TGTGCCAGTAGTATGATTAGCGGGAGAGGGGCCTACAATGAGCAGTTCTTC	CASSMISGRGAYNEQFF
TRBD2	TRBJ2-5	.	TRBV4-1	TGCGCCAGCAGCCAGGTCTCGACTAGCGGGAGGGCCCGGGAGACCCAGTACTTC	CASSQVSTSGRARETQYF
TRBD1	TRBJ1-2	.	TRBV18	TGTGCCAGCTCGCTGCCGGGACAGGGGGCAAAAGGTTATGGCTACACCTTC	CASSLPGQGAKGYGYTF
.	TRBJ2-7	.	TRBV5-4	TGTGCCAGCAGCTTGAACAACGCGGCCTACGAGCAGTACTTC	CASSLNNAAYEQYF
TRBD2	TRBJ2-7	.	TRBV7-8	TGTGCCAGCAGCTCGAGGACTAGCGGGAGGGGACCCTCCTACGAGCAGTACTTC	CASSSRTSGRGPSYEQYF
TRBD2	TRBJ2-3	.	TRBV7-9	TGTGCCAGCAGCCCCGAGAATAGTGGCGGGGGGCGTACCACAGATACGCAGTATTTT	CASSPENSGGGRTTDTQYF
.	TRBJ1-2	.	TRBV13	TGTGCCAGCAGCTTAGGCGAGGGGGTGATAGGCGGCTACACCTTC	CASSLGEGVIGGYTF
.	TRBJ1-5	.	TRBV24-1	TGTGCCACCAGTGATTTGCGGCGAACGGGTCAGCCCCAGCATTTT	CATSDLRRTGQPQHF
TRBD2	TRBJ2-1	.	TRBV7-2	TGTGCCAGCGAGCTAGCGGGATACAATGAGCAGTTCTTC	CASELAGYNEQFF
.	TRBJ2-7	.	TRBV9	TGTGCCAGCAGCGCGCACTACCAAGGGGGTTACGAGCAGTACTTC	CASSAHYQGGYEQYF
.	TRBJ1-1	.	TRBV18	TGTGCCAGCTCACCTGGGAACAGGAATGGCATCACTGAAGCTTTCTTT	CASSPGNRNGITEAFF
TRBD1	TRBJ2-5	.	TRBV5-4	TGTGCCAGCAGACTCACAACAGGGGCGGAGACCCAGTACTTC	CASRLTTGAETQYF
.	TRBJ2-3	.	TRBV2	TGTGCCAGCAGCCTCGGACAGAAAAAAGTCACAGATACGCAGTATTTT	CASSLGQKKVTDTQYF
TRBD2	TRBJ2-5	.	TRBV2	TGTGCCAGCAGTGAAGCGCTTCCAGCGGGGGAGGAGACCCAGTACTTC	CASSEALPAGEETQYF
TRBD2	TRBJ2-6	.	TRBV6-2/TRBV6-3	TGTGCCAGCAGTTACGGTCCGGGAGGGCCGACTGGGGCCAACGTCCTGACTTTC	CASSYGPGGPTGANVLTF
.	TRBJ2-3	.	TRBV7-9	TGTGCCAGCACCCCGGAGAGTGTAGCGGATACGCAGTATTTT	CASTPESVADTQYF